This T cell receptor (beta chain) is drawn from a study of cytomegalovirus exposure and HLA in healthy donors. PCR used 60 Vbeta primers and 13 Jbeta primers. Sequencing used immunoSEQ multiplex PCR; TCRdb keeps in-frame clones, though not all of them. The sample holds 130,000 to 150,000 clones, 65% to 85% seen once. The sequence derives from a man younger than 35 in good health and CMV-seronegative. The specimen was PBMCs.

The CDR3 here is CASSSRGRLDIQYF. The CDR3 nucleotides read TGTGCCAGCAGCTCGAGGGGTAGACTAGACATTCAGTACTTC. The chain joins TRBV7-9 to TRBJ2-4; D is possibly TRBD2 (6 bases). Germline V lookup: CDR1 SEHNR, CDR2 FQNEAQ (reference sequence). V was shortened by 4 bases and J by 8 bases, with 15 bases between the two germline ends. This CDR3 is built from 14 residues. Together with reference TRBV7-9 and TRBJ2-4, the CDR3 gives the full variable domain: DTGVSQNPRHKITKRGQNVTFRCDPISEHNRLYWYRQTLGQGPEFLTYFQNEAQLEKSRLLSDRFSAERPKGSFSTLEIQRTEQGDSAMYLCASSSRGRLDIQYFGAGTRLSVL.